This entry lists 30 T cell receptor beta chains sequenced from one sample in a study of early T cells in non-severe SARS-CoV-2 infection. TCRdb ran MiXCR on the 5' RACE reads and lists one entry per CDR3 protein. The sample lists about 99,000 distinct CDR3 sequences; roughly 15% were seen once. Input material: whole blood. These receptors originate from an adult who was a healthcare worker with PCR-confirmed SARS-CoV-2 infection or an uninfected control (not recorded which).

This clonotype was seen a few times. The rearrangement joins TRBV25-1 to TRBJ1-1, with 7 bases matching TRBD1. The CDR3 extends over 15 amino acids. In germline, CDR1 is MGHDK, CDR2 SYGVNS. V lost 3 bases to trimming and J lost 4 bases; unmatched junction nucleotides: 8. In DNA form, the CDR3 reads TGTGCCAGCAGTGACCCCGGACAGGCCGGCACTGAAGCTTTCTTT. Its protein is CASSDPGQAGTEAFF.

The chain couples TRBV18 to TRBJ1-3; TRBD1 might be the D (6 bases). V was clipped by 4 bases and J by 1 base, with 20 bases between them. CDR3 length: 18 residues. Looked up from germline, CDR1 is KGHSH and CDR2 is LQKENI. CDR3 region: CASSLRGHGDYSGNTIYF. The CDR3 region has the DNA TGTGCCAGCTCACTTCGGGGACACGGCGATTATTCTGGAAACACCATATATTTT. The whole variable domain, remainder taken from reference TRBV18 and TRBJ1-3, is NAGVMQNPRHLVRRRGQEARLRCSPMKGHSHVYWYRQLPEEGLKFMVYLQKENIIDESGMPKERFSAEFPKEGPSILRIQQVVRGDSAAYFCASSLRGHGDYSGNTIYFGEGSWLTVV.

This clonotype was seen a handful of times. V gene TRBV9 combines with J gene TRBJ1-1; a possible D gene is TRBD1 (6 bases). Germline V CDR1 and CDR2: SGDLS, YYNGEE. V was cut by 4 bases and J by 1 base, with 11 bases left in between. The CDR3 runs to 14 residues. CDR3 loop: CASSLGHPNTEAFF. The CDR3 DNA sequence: TGTGCCAGCAGCCTGGGACATCCGAACACTGAAGCTTTCTTT.

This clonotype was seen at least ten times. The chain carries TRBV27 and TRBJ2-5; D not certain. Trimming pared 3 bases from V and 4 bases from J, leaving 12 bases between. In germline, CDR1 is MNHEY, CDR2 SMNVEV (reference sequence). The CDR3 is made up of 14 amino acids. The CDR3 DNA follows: TGTGCCAGCAGTTTGCCCGGAAAGGGAGAGACCCAGTACTTC. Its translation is CASSLPGKGETQYF.

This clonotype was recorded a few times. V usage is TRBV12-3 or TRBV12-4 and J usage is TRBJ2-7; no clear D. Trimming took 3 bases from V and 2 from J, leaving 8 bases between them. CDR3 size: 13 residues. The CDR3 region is CASSFGLAYEQYF. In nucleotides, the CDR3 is TGTGCCAGCAGTTTTGGGCTGGCCTACGAGCAGTACTTC.

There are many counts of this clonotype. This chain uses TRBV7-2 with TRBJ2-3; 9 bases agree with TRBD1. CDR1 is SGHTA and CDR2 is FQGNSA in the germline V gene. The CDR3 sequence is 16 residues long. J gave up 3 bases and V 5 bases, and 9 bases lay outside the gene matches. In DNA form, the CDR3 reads TGTGCCAGCAGCCGCCGACAGGGGGGATTGACAGATACGCAGTATTTT. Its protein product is CASSRRQGGLTDTQYF.

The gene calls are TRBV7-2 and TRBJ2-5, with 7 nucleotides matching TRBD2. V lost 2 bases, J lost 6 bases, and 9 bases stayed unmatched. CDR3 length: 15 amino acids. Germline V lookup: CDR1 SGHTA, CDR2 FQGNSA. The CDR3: CASSLRGRVAQTQYF. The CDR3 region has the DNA TGTGCCAGCAGCTTAAGAGGGAGGGTCGCCCAGACCCAGTACTTC. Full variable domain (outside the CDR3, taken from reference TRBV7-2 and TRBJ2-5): GAGVSQSPSNKVTEKGKDVELRCDPISGHTALYWYRQSLGQGLEFLIYFQGNSAPDKSGLPSDRFSAERTGGSVSTLTIQRTQQEDSAVYLCASSLRGRVAQTQYFGPGTRLLVL.

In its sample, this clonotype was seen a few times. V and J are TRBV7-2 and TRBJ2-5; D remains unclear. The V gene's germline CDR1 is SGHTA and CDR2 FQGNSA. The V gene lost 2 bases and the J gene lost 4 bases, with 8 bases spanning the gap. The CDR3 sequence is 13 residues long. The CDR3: CASSLWTRETQYF. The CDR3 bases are TGTGCCAGCAGCTTATGGACCCGAGAGACCCAGTACTTC.

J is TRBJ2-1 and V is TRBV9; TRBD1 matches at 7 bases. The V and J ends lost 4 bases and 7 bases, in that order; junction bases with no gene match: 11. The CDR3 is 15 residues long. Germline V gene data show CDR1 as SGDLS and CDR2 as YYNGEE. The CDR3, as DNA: TGTGCCAGCAGCATACAGGGGCAGTCTTTAAATGAGCAGTTCTTC. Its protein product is CASSIQGQSLNEQFF.

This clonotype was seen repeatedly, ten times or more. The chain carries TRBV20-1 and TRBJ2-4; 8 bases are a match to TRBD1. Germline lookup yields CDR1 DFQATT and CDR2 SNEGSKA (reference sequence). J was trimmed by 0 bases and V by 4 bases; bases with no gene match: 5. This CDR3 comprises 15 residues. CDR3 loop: CSAKSGQEAKNIQYF. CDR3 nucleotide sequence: TGCAGTGCTAAATCGGGACAGGAAGCCAAAAACATTCAGTACTTC.

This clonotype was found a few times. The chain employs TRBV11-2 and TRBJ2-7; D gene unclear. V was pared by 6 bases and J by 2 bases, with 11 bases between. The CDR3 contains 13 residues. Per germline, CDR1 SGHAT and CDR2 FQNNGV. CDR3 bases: TGTGCCAGCAGTTTCGGCAGCACCTACGAGCAGTACTTC. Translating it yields CASSFGSTYEQYF.

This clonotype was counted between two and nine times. Written as DNA, the CDR3 is TGTGCCAGCAGTTGGTCGACAGGGAATACTGAAGCTTTCTTT. Its protein is CASSWSTGNTEAFF. The V gene is TRBV27, the J gene TRBJ1-1; 7 positions match TRBD1. The CDR3 spans 14 residues. The ends lost 4 bases at V and 5 bases at J; junction bases unmatched: 7. CDR1 and CDR2 (germline): MNHEY, SMNVEV (reference sequence).

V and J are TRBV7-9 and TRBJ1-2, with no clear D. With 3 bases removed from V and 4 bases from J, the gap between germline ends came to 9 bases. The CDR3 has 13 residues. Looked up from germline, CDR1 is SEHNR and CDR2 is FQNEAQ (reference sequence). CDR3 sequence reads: CASSLARSYGYTF. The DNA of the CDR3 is TGTGCCAGCAGCTTGGCGCGGTCCTATGGCTACACCTTC. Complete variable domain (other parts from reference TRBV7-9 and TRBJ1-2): DTGVSQNPRHKITKRGQNVTFRCDPISEHNRLYWYRQTLGQGPEFLTYFQNEAQLEKSRLLSDRFSAERPKGSFSTLEIQRTEQGDSAMYLCASSLARSYGYTFGSGTRLTVV.

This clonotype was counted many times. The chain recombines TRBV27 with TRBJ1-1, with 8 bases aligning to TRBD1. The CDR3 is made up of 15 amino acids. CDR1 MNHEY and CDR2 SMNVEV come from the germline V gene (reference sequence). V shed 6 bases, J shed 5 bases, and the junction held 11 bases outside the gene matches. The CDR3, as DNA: TGTGCCAGCAGCACAAACAGGGGGAGAGGGACTGAAGCTTTCTTT. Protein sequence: CASSTNRGRGTEAFF.

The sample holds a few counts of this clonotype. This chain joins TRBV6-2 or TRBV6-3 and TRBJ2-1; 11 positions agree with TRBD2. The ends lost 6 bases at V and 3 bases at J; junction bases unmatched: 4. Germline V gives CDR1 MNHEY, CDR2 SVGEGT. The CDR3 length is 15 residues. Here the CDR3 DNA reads TGTGCCAGCAGGATCGGACTAGCGGGCTACAATGAGCAGTTCTTC. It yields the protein CASRIGLAGYNEQFF.

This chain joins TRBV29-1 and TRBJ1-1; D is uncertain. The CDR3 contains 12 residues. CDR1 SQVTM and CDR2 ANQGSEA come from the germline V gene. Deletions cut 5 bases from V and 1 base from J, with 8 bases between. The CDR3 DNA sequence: TGCAGCGTTCGCCAGACGAACACTGAAGCTTTCTTT. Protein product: CSVRQTNTEAFF.

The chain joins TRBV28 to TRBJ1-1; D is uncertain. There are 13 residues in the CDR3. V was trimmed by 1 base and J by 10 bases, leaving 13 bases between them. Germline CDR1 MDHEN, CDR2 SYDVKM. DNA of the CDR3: TGTGCCAGCAGTTTATACCAGGTCGGGCGAGCTTTCTTT. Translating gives CASSLYQVGRAFF.

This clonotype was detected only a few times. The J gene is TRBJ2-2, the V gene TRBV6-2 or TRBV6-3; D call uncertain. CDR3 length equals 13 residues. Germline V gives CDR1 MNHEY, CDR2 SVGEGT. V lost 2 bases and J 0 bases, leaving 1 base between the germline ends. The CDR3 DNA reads TGTGCCAGCAGTTACACGAACACCGGGGAGCTGTTTTTT. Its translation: CASSYTNTGELFF.

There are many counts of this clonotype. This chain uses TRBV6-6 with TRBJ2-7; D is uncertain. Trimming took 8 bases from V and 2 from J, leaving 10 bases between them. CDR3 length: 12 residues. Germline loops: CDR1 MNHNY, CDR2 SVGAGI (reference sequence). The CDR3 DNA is TGTGCCAGCGCCCTTTTCCCCTACGAGCAGTACTTC. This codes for CASALFPYEQYF.

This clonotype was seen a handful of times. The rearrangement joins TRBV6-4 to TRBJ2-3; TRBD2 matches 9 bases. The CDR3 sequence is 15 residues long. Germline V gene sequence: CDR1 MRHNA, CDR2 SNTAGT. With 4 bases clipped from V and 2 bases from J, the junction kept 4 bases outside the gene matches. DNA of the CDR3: TGTGCCAGCAGTGCGTCTAGCGGGAACACAGATACGCAGTATTTT. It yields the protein CASSASSGNTDTQYF.

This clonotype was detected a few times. In nucleotides, the CDR3 is TGTGCCAGCAGCCAACATCCCTCGGGGACTACTAGCTCCTACGAGCAGTACTTC. It translates to CASSQHPSGTTSSYEQYF. The rearrangement links TRBV3-1 to TRBJ2-7; 7 bases fit TRBD2. This CDR3 has 18 residues. Germline V lookup: CDR1 LGHDT, CDR2 YNNKEL (reference sequence). V lost 2 bases, J lost 0 bases, and 13 bases stayed unmatched.

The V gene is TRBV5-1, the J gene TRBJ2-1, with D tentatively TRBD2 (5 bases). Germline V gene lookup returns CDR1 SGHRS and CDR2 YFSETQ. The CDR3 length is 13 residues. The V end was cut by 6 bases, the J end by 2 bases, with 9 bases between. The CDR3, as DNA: TGCGCCAGCAAGGTCGGGGCCTACAATGAGCAGTTCTTC. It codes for CASKVGAYNEQFF.

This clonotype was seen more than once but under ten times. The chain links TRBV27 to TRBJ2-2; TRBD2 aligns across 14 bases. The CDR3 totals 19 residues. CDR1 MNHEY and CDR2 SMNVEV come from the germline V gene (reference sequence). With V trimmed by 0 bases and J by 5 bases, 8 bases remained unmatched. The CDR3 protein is CASSLSTSGRALGTGELFF. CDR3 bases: TGTGCCAGCAGTTTATCGACTAGCGGGAGGGCCCTGGGGACCGGGGAGCTGTTTTTT.

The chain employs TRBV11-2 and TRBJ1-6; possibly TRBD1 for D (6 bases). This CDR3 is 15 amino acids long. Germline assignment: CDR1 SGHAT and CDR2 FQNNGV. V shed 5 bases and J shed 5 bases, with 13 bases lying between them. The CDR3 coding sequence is TGTGCCAGCAGCCGAGGGGGGCAGAATAATTCACCCCTCCACTTT. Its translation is CASSRGGQNNSPLHF.

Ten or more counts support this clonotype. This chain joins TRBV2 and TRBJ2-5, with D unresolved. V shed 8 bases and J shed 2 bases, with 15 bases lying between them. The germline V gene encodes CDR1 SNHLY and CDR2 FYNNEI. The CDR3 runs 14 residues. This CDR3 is CASRVRVVQETQYF. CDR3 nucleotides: TGTGCCAGCCGAGTACGGGTTGTTCAAGAGACCCAGTACTTC.

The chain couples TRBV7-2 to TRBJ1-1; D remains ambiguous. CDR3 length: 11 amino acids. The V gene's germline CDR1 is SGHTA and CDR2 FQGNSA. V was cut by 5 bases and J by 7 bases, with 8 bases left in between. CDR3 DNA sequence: TGTGCCAGCAGCAACGGTTATGAAGCTTTCTTT. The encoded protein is CASSNGYEAFF.

The chain's CDR3 is CASSLAPREETQYF. The CDR3 bases are TGTGCCAGCAGCTTGGCCCCCAGGGAAGAGACCCAGTACTTC. The V gene is TRBV5-6, the J gene TRBJ2-5; tentatively, D is TRBD1 (5 bases). V lost 0 bases and J lost 3, with 9 bases in between. The CDR3 loop spans 14 amino acids. CDR1 and CDR2 (germline): SGHDT, YYEEEE. Drawing the rest from reference TRBV5-6 and TRBJ2-5, the complete variable domain is DAGVTQSPTHLIKTRGQQVTLRCSPKSGHDTVSWYQQALGQGPQFIFQYYEEEERQRGNFPDRFSGHQFPNYSSELNVNALLLGDSALYLCASSLAPREETQYFGPGTRLLVL.

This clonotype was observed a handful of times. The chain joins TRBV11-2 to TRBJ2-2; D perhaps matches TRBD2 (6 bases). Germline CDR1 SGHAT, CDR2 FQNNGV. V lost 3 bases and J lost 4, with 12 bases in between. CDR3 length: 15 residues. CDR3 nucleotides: TGTGCCAGCAGCTTGGAGGGATGGAGCACCGGGGAGCTGTTTTTT. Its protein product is CASSLEGWSTGELFF.

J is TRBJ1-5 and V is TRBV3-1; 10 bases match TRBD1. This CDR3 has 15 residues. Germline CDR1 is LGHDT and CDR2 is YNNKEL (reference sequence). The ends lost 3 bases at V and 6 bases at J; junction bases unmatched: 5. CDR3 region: CASSQRQGAGQPQHF. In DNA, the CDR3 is TGTGCCAGCAGCCAGAGACAGGGGGCAGGTCAGCCCCAGCATTTT. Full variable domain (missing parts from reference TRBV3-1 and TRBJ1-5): DTAVSQTPKYLVTQMGNDKSIKCEQNLGHDTMYWYKQDSKKFLKIMFSYNNKELIINETVPNRFSPKSPDKAHLNLHINSLELGDSAVYFCASSQRQGAGQPQHFGDGTRLSIL.

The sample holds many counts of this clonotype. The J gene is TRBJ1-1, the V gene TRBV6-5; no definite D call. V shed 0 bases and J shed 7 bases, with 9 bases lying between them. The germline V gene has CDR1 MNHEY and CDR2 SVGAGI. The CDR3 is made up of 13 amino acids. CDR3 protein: CASSYSNAVEAFF. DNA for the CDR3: TGTGCCAGCAGTTACTCGAACGCGGTTGAAGCTTTCTTT.